These T cell receptor beta chains were read from a single sample in a study of blood T cell repertoires in COVID-19. Repertoires were generated with immunoSEQ multiplex PCR, while TCRdb's copy carries only in-frame clones and drops some. Of 30,000 to 40,000 clones listed, nearly 90% were seen once; the top ten hold less than 30%. The sample was peripheral blood. All receptors come from a man aged 55-75 years with active or convalescent COVID-19. Each CDR3 is given with its conserved first and last residue. The order of the fields is D gene, clone size, V gene, J gene, CDR3 DNA, CDR3 protein. A D gene is named only where the DNA matches it firmly. A row's size may be missing; if present it is once, few, many or a size class.

TRBD1	-	TRBV12-3/TRBV12-4	TRBJ1-5	TGTGCCAGCTTACAGGGGGCTGGTCAGCCCCAGCATTTT	CASLQGAGQPQHF
-	-	TRBV27	TRBJ1-6	TGTGCCAGCAGACCGGGGGGCAGTTCACCCCTCCACTTT	CASRPGGSSPLHF
TRBD2	once	TRBV11-1	TRBJ2-7	TGTGCCAGCAGCCCTACCACTAGCGGGAGGACGTACTTC	CASSPTTSGRTYF
-	-	TRBV28	TRBJ2-3	TGTGCCAGCACCCAGCCAGGTTTAGATACGCAGTATTTT	CASTQPGLDTQYF
-	-	TRBV18	TRBJ2-2	TGTGCCAGCTCACAACAGGAGAACACCGGGGAGCTGTTTTTT	CASSQQENTGELFF
-	-	TRBV5-1	TRBJ2-4	TGCGCCAGCAGCCTTGGCCAGGGGGGTACCAAAAACATTCAGTACTTC	CASSLGQGGTKNIQYF
-	-	TRBV4-1	TRBJ1-2	TGCGCCAGCAGCCAATTAAGGGGGGGCCGGTATGGCTACACCTTC	CASSQLRGGRYGYTF
-	once	TRBV15	TRBJ2-3	TGTGCCACCAGCTATAGGGGCAAAGCAGATACGCAGTATTTT	CATSYRGKADTQYF
-	-	TRBV6-5	TRBJ1-1	TGTGCCAGCACGGGTCTGAACACTGAAGCTTTCTTT	CASTGLNTEAFF
-	-	TRBV20-1	TRBJ2-1	TGCAGTGCTAGTGATAGGAGGGGTGGTTTAGATGAGCAGTTCTTC	CSASDRRGGLDEQFF
-	once	TRBV19	TRBJ2-4	TGTGCCAGTAGCCATCCCGGAGCAGCCAAAAACATTCAGTACTTC	CASSHPGAAKNIQYF
-	-	TRBV14	TRBJ2-7	TGTGCCAGCAGCCCAAGCCGTCTATACGAGCAGTACTTC	CASSPSRLYEQYF
TRBD1	-	TRBV3-1/TRBV3-2	TRBJ2-6	TGTGCCAGCAGCCAAAGGACAGGGAACTCTGGGGCCAACGTCCTGACTTTC	CASSQRTGNSGANVLTF
-	once	TRBV11-2	TRBJ2-1	TGTGCCAGCAGCTTAGAGAGCTACAATGAGCAGTTCTTC	CASSLESYNEQFF
-	-	TRBV25-1	TRBJ1-2	TGTGCCAGCAGTGAATTAGGTGACGGTTACAGCATATACTATGGCTACACCTTC	CASSELGDGYSIYYGYTF
-	-	TRBV11-2	TRBJ1-1	TGTGCCAGCAGCTTAGAGTTTAGGAGGGCGGGGAGCATGAACACTGAAGCTTTCTTT	CASSLEFRRAGSMNTEAFF
-	-	TRBV2	TRBJ2-4	TGTGCCAGCGGGGATGGGAGGTTGTCCAAAAACATTCAGTACTTC	CASGDGRLSKNIQYF
TRBD1	-	TRBV5-4	TRBJ2-5	TGTGCCAGCAGCTTGGACAGGGGGCGAGAGACCCAGTACTTC	CASSLDRGRETQYF
-	-	TRBV7-3	TRBJ2-1	TGTGCCAGCAGCTTAAACGGTGGCGGGGAGCAGTTCTTC	CASSLNGGGEQFF
-	-	TRBV7-8	TRBJ2-7	TGTGCCAGCAGCTTAGGGTACACCATCTCCTACGAGCAGTACTTC	CASSLGYTISYEQYF
-	-	TRBV11-2	TRBJ2-5	TGTGCCAGCAGCTTACAGGGGCTGGAGACCCAGTACTTC	CASSLQGLETQYF
TRBD2	once	TRBV29-1	TRBJ2-1	TGCAGCGGGCGACTAGCGGGAGGGAATGAGCAGTTCTTC	CSGRLAGGNEQFF
TRBD1	-	TRBV10-3	TRBJ1-1	TGTGCCATCAGTGCACCGACAGGGGGCAACACTGAAGCTTTCTTT	CAISAPTGGNTEAFF
TRBD2	few	TRBV5-4	TRBJ2-7	TGTGCCAGCAGAAGGAGCGGGAGTTACGAGCAGTACTTC	CASRRSGSYEQYF
-	few	TRBV4-1	TRBJ1-5	TGCGCCAGCAGCCAGGTCGGGACATTCAATCAGCCCCAGCATTTT	CASSQVGTFNQPQHF
TRBD2	few	TRBV27	TRBJ2-2	TGTGCCAGCAGTCCTACAGCGGGGACCGGGGAGCTGTTTTTT	CASSPTAGTGELFF
-	-	TRBV4-1	TRBJ2-1	TGCGCCAGCAGCCAATTCACAGCGGGTGAGCAGTTCTTC	CASSQFTAGEQFF